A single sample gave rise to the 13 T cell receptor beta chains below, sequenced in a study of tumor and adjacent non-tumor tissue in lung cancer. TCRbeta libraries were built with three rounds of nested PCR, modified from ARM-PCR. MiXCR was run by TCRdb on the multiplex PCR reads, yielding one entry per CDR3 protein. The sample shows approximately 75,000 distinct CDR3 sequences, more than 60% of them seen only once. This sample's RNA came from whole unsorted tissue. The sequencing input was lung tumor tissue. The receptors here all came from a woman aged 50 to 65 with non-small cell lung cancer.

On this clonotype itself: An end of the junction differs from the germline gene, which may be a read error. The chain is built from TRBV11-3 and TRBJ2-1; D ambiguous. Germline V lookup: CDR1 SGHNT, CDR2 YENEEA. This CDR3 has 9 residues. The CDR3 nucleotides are TGTGCCAGCAGCCTAGTCCGGTTTTTC. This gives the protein CASSLVRFF.

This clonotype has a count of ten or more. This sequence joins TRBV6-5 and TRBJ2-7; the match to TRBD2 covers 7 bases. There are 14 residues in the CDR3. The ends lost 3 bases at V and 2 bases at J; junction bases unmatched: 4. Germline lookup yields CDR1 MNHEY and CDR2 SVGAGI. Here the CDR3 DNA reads TGTGCCAGCAGTTATCAGCGGGGAACCTACGAGCAGTACTTC. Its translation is CASSYQRGTYEQYF.

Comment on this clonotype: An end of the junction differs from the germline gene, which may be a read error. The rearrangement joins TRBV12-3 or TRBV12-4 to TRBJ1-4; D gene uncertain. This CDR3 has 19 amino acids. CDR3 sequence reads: CVSSSPTTFGPVLTEKLFF. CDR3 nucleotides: TGTGTCAGCAGTTCCCCGACGACGTTTGGACCGGTTCTGACTGAAAAACTGTTTTTT.

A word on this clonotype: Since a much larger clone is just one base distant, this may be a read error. The CDR3 is CASTQTYSGYTGELFF. CDR3 DNA sequence: TGCGCCAGCACACAGACTTACAGTGGTTACACCGGGGAGCTGTTTTTT. The chain employs TRBV5-1 and TRBJ2-2, with D hard to call. V lost 6 bases, J lost 3 bases, and 18 bases lay in between. Per the germline V gene, CDR1 is SGHRS and CDR2 is YFSETQ. CDR3 length: 16 residues.

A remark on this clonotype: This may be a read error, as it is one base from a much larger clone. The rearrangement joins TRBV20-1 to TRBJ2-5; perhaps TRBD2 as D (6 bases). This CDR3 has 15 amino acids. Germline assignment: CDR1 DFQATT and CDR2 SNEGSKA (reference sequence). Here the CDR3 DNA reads TGCGGTGCTATTCCCGTGGGCGGGATCCAAGAGACCCAGTACTTC. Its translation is CGAIPVGGIQETQYF.

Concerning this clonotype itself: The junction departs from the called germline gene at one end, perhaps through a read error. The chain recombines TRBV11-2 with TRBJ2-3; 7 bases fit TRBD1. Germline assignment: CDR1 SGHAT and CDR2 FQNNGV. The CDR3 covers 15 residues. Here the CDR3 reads CVSSLGPPGDSTQYF. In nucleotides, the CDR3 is TGTGTCAGCAGCTTAGGACCCCCAGGGGACAGTACGCAGTATTTT. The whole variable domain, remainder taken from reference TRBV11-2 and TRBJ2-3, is EAGVAQSPRYKIIEKRQSVAFWCNPISGHATLYWYQQILGQGPKLLIQFQNNGVVDDSQLPKDRFSAERLKGVDSTLKIQPAKLEDSAVYLCVSSLGPPGDSTQYFGPGTRLTVL.

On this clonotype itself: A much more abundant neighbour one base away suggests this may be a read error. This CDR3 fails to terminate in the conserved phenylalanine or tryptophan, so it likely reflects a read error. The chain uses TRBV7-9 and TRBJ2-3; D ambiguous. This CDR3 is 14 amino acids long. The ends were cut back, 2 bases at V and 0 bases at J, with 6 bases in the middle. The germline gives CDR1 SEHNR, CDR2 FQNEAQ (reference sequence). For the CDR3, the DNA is TGTGCCAGCAGCTTAATCACGAGCACAGATACGCAGTATTTG. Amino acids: CASSLITSTDTQYL.

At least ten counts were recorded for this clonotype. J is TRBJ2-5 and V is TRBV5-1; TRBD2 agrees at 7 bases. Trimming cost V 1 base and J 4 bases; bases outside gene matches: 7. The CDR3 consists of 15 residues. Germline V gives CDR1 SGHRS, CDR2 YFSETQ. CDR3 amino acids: CASSLRAGDAETQYF. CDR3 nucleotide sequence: TGCGCCAGCAGCTTGAGGGCGGGAGACGCAGAGACCCAGTACTTC.

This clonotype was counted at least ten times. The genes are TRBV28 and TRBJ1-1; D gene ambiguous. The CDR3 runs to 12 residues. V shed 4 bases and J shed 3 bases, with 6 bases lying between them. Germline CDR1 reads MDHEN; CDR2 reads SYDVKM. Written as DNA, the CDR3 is TGTGCCAGCAGTTGGGTGCACACTGAAGCTTTCTTT. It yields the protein CASSWVHTEAFF.

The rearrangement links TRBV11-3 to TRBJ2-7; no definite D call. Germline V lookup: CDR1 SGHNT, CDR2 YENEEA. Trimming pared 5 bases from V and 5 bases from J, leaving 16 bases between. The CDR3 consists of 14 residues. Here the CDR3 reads CASSLSGIDHEQYF. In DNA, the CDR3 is TGTGCCAGCAGCCTTAGTGGAATAGACCACGAGCAGTACTTC.

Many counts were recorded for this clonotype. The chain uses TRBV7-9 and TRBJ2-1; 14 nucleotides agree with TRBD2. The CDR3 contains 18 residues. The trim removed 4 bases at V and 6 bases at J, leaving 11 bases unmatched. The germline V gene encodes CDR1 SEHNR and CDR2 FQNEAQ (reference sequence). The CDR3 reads CASSSPPGTSGGLNEQFF. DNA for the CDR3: TGTGCCAGCAGCTCGCCACCTGGGACTAGCGGGGGACTCAATGAGCAGTTCTTC.

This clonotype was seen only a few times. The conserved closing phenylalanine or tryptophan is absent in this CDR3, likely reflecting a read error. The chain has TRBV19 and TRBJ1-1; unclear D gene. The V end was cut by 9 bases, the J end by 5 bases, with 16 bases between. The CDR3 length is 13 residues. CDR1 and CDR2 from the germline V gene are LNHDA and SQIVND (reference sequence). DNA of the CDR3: TGTGCCAGCTCAAAAGGTTTGGGGACTGAAGCTTTCTAT. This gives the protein CASSKGLGTEAFY.

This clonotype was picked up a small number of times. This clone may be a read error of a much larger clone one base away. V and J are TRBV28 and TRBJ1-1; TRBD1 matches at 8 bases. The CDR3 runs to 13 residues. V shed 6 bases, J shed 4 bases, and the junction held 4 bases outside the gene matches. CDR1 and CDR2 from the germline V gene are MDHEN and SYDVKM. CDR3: CASRVTGGTEAFF. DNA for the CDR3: TGTGCCAGCAGAGTCACAGGGGGCACTGAAGCTTTCTTT.